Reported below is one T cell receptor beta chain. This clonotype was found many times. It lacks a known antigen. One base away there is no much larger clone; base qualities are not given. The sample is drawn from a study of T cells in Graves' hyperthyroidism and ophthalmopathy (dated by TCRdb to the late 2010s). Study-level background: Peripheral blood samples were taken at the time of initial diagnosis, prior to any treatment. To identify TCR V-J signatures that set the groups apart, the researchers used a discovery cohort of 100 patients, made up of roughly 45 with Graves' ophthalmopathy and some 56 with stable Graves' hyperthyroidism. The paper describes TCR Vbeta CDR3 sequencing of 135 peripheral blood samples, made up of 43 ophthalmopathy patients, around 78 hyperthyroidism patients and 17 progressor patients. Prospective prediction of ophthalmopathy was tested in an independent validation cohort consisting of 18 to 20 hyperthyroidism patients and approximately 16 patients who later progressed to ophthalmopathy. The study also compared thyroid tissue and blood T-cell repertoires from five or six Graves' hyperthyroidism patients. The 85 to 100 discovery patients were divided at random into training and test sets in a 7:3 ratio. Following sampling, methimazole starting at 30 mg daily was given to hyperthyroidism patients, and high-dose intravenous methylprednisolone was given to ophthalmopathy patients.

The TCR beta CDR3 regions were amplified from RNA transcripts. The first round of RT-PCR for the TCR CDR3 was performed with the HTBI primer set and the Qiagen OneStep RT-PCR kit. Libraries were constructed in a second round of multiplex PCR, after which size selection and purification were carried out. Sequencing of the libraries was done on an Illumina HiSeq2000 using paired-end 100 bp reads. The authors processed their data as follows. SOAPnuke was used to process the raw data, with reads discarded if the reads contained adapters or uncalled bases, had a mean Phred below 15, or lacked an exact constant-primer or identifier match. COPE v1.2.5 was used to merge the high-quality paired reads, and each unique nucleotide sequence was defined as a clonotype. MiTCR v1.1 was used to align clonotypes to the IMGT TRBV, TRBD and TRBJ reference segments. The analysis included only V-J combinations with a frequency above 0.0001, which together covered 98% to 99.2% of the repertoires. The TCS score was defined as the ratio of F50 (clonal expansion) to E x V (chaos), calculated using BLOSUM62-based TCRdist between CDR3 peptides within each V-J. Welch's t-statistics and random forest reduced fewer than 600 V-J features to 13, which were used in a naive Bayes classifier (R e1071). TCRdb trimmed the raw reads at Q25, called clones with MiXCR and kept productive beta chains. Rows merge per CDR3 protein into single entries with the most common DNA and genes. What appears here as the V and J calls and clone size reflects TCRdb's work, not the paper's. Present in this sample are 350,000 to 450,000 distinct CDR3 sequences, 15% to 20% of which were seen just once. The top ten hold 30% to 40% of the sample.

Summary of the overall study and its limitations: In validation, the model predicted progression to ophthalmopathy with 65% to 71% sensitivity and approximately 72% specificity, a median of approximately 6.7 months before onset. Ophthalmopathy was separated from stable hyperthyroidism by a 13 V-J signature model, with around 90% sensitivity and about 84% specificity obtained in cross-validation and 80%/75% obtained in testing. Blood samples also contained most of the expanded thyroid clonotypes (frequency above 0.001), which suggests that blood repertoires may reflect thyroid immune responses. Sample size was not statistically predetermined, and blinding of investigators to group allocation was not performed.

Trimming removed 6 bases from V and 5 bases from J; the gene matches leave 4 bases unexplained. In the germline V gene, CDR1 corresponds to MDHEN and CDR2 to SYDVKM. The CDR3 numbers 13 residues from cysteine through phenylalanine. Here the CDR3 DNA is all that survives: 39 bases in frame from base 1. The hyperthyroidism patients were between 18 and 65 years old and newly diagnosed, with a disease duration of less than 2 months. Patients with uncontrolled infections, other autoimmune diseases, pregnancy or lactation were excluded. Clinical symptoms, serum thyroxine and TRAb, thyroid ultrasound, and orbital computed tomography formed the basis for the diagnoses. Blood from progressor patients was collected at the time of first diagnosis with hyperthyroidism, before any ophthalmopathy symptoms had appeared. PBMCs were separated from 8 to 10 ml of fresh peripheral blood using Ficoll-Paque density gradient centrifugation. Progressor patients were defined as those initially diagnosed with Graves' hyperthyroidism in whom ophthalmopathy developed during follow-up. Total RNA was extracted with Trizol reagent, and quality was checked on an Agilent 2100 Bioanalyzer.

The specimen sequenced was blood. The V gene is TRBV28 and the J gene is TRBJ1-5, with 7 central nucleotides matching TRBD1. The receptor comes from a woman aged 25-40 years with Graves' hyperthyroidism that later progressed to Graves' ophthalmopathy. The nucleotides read TGTGCCAGCAGCCGGGGACAGCATCAGCCCCAGCATTTT. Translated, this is CASSRGQHQPQHF.